The source of this T cell receptor beta chain is a study of Graves' ophthalmopathy and Graves' hyperthyroidism. About the research overall: Ophthalmopathy absent within 18 months of follow-up marked hyperthyroidism as stable.

Other autoimmune diseases, uncontrolled infections, pregnancy or lactation led to the exclusion of patients. The authors amplified TCR beta CDR3 regions, and they did so from RNA transcripts for repertoire sequencing. Investigators did first-round RT-PCR with HTBI primers, then second-round multiplex PCR. TCRdb re-called the multiplex PCR reads with MiXCR, one entry per CDR3 protein. The sample holds around 1,000,000 distinct CDR3 sequences, roughly 35% seen once. In regard to this clonotype: Its antigen is currently unknown.

With V trimmed by 8 bases and J by 6 bases, 12 bases remained unmatched. This CDR3 region has 15 residues. CDR1 and CDR2 (germline): SEHNR, FQNEAQ (reference sequence). Regarding the study as a whole: Distinction of ophthalmopathy from stable hyperthyroidism by a 13-signature model reached approximately 89% sensitivity and 70% to 83% specificity. In blood, most expanded thyroid clonotypes above 0.001 frequency were also detected.

This TCR derives from an adult man with Graves' hyperthyroidism. V gene TRBV7-9 combines with J gene TRBJ1-5; 8 nucleotides line up with TRBD1. Sequenced sample: peripheral blood or thyroid tissue (not recorded which). The CDR3 bases are TGTGCCAGCTGTACCGGGACAGGTGGACCTCAGCCCCAGCATTTT. Amino acids: CASCTGTGGPQPQHF.